The present TCR beta chain was sequenced within a study of regulatory T cells in long-lasting Graves disease. Study outcomes and limitations: Patients with persistent disease showed a bias toward TRBV28, TRBJ1-2 and TRBJ2-5. Persistent Graves' patients showed reduced TCR diversity versus newly diagnosed patients.

This clonotype was recorded at least ten times. Its antigen is not known. TCR beta libraries were built with iRepertoire HTBI primers and Arm-PCR of CDR3 regions. TCRdb re-called the multiplex PCR reads with MiXCR, one entry per CDR3 protein. The sample contains about 320,000 distinct CDR3 sequences, 15% to 20% of which appear only once. Time point noted: newly diagnosed GD, antithyroid drugs for less than 3 months. TCR sequences were obtained from RNA taken from PBMCs. Trimming removed 2 bases at V and 5 bases at J, with 15 bases between. The length of the CDR3 is 15 residues. The input for sequencing was peripheral blood mononuclear cells (PBMCs), taken at new diagnosis, from a patient treated with antithyroid drugs. This sequence was found in a female donor with Graves disease. The chain carries TRBV12-3 or TRBV12-4 and TRBJ1-1; no definite D call. The CDR3 loop reads CASSLSWRLETEAFF. CDR3 coding DNA: TGTGCCAGCAGTTTATCTTGGCGCCTAGAGACTGAAGCTTTCTTT.